This record looks at one T cell receptor beta chain sequence and its context. Its target is not known. This entry is derived from a study of T cell responses to AZD1222 COVID-19 vaccine. The assay was immunoSEQ multiplex PCR, and TCRdb's table has in-frame clones only and misses some. The sample records 90,000 to 150,000 clones, roughly 90% being singletons. V dropped 5 bases and J dropped 9 bases, with 22 bases sitting between them. CDR1 is LNHDA, CDR2 SQIVND, per germline (reference sequence). The CDR3 runs to 15 residues. Whole-study results and caveats: Most donors were white British and more were female, and clonal diversity was possibly underestimated.

The receptor comes from an adult who received the AZD1222 COVID-19 vaccine. This chain uses TRBV19 with TRBJ1-2, with D possibly matching TRBD1 (5 bases). Sequencing was performed on peripheral blood, taken 28 days after the second AZD1222 dose. As DNA, the CDR3 is TGTGCCAGTAGTGCTTCCGGGACCTACATGTATAGCTACACCTTC. The encoded protein is CASSASGTYMYSYTF.